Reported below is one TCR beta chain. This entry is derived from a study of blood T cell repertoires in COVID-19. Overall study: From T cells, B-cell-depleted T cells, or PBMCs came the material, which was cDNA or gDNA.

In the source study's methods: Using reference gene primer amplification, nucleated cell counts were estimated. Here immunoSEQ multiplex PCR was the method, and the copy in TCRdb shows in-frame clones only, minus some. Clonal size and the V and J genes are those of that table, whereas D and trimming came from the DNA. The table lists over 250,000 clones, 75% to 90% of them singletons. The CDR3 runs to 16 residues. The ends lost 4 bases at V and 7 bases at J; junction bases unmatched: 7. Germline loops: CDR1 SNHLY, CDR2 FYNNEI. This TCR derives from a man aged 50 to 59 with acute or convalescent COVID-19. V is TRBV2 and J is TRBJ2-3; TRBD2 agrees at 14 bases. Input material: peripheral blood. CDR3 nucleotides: TGTGCCAGCAGTGCTGTTCGGACTAGCGGGGGGTATACGCAGTATTTT. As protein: CASSAVRTSGGYTQYF.